This T cell receptor beta chain derives from a study of cytomegalovirus exposure and HLA in healthy donors. At the level of the study: Later, an analysis reported that the approximately 120 validation repertoires had used the same platform as the 550 to 750 first-cohort repertoires. Study observations and caveats: High specificity and sensitivity for cytomegalovirus status were reported for the classifier. Under in vitro conditions, three CMV-associated chains were confirmed as specific for CMV antigens.

This CDR3 contains 13 residues. Trimming at V came to 6 bases and at J to 4 bases, leaving 5 bases not matched to a gene. Germline V gene sequence: CDR1 SQVTM, CDR2 ANQGSEA. Sequencing used immunoSEQ multiplex PCR; TCRdb keeps in-frame clones, though not all of them. This sample yields 150,000 to 200,000 clones, of which about nine tenths are seen a single time; approximately 5% belongs to the top ten. Details on this clone: Its antigen is undetermined.

Sequencing was carried out using PBMCs. This chain links TRBV29-1 with TRBJ1-3, with TRBD1 matching 8 bases. The clonotype originates from a woman in her thirties in good health and CMV-seronegative. The CDR3 loop is CSVVTGEGNTIYF. The CDR3 DNA is TGCAGCGTCGTGACAGGGGAAGGAAACACCATATATTTT.